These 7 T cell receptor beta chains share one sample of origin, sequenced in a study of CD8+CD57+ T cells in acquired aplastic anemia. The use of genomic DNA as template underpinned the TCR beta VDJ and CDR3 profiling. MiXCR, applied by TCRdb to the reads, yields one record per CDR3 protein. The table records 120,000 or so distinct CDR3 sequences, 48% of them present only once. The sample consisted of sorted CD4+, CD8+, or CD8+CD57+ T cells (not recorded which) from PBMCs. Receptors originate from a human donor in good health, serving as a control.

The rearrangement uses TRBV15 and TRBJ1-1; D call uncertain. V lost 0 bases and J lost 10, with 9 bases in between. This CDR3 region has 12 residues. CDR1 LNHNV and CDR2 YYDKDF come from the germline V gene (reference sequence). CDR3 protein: CATSREGKSAFF. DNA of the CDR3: TGTGCCACCAGCAGAGAAGGTAAATCAGCTTTCTTT.

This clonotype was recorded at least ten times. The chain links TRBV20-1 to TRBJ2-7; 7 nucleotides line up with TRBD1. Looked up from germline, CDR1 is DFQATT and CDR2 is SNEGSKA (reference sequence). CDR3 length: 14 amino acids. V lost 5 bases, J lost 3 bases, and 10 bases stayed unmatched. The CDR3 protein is CSAERGRGVYEQYF. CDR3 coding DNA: TGCAGTGCTGAGAGGGGGCGAGGGGTCTACGAGCAGTACTTC.

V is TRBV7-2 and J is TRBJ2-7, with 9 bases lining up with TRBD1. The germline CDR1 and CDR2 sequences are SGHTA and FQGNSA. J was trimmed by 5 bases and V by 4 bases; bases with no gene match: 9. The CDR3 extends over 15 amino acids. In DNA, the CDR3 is TGTGCCAGCAGCTCCCGGACAGGGGTAAGAGACGAGCAGTACTTC. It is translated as CASSSRTGVRDEQYF.

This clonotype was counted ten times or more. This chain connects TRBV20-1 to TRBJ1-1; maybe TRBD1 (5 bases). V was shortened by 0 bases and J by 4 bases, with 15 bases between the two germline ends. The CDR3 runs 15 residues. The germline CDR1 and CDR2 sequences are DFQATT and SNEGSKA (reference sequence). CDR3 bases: TGCAGTGCTAGAGATCATAAGGGGAGGAGCACTGAAGCTTTCTTT. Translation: CSARDHKGRSTEAFF.

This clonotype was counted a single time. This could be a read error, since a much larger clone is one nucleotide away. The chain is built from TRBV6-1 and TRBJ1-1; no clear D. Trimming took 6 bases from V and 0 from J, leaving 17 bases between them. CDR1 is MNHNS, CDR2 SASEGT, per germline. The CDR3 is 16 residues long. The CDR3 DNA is TGTGCCAGCAGATTACGAGGTGAGGCCATGAACACTGAAGCTTTCTTT. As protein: CASRLRGEAMNTEAFF.

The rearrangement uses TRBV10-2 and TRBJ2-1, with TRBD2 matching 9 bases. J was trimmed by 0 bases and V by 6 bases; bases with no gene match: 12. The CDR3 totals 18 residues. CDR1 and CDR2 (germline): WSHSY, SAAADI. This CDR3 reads CASSPPAGGSSSYNEQFF. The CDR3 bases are TGCGCCAGCAGCCCGCCCGCGGGGGGGTCCAGCTCCTACAATGAGCAGTTCTTC.

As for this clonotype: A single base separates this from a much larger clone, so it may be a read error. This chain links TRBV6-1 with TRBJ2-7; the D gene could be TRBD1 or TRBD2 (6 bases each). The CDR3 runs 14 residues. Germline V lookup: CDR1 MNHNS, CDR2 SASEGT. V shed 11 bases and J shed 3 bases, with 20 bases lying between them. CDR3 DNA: TGTGCCTGCCTGGAGGGGGATATAGGCTACGAGCAGTACTTC. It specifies CACLEGDIGYEQYF.